The 18 T cell receptor beta chains reported below all come from one sample, sequenced in a study of shared clonotypes between healthy human individuals (TCRdb year 2020). Library preparation used the immunoSEQ multiplex PCR assay. TCRdb took this table from immuneACCESS and kept in-frame rearrangements with V and J called. Such tables lack part of the clones; where checked against another copy, unresolved V genes explain under half of the gap, and the rest is unexplained. Recorded for this sample are over a million clones; about 98.5% of them occurred a single time. Approximately 0.4% of the sample is in the top ten clones. Specimen: naive CD4+ T cells sorted from blood. The cell subset or site label here, explained by the study, means: CD45RA+ positively selected. The receptors here all came from a man aged 25 to 40 in good health.

The V and J genes are TRBV9 and TRBJ2-7; D may be TRBD1 (6 bases). There are 15 residues in the CDR3. Deletions cut 5 bases from V and 3 bases from J, with 18 bases between. From germline, CDR1 is SGDLS and CDR2 YYNGEE. CDR3 region: CASSEAADSLYEQYF. The CDR3, as DNA: TGTGCCAGCAGTGAAGCAGCGGACAGTCTCTACGAGCAGTACTTC. The full variable domain, completed using reference TRBV9 and TRBJ2-7, is DSGVTQTPKHLITATGQRVTLRCSPRSGDLSVYWYQQSLDQGLQFLIQYYNGEERAKGNILERFSAQQFPDLHSELNLSSLELGDSALYFCASSEAADSLYEQYFGPGTRLTVT.

The chain links TRBV28 to TRBJ2-7, with D possibly matching TRBD1 (6 bases). V dropped 3 bases and J dropped 0 bases, with 18 bases sitting between them. Germline values: CDR1 MDHEN, CDR2 SYDVKM. The CDR3 extends over 17 amino acids. The CDR3 loop is CASSFTFQGLSSYEQYF. The CDR3 nucleotides are TGTGCCAGCAGTTTTACGTTCCAGGGGTTAAGCTCCTACGAGCAGTACTTC.

This sequence joins TRBV9 and TRBJ2-2; D is possibly TRBD2 (5 bases). V was pared by 4 bases and J by 7 bases, with 11 bases between. This CDR3 comprises 13 residues. The germline V gene has CDR1 SGDLS and CDR2 YYNGEE. The CDR3 DNA reads TGTGCCAGCAGCCTCGGGGTGGTCGGGGAGCTGTTTTTT. It is translated as CASSLGVVGELFF.

To note about this clone: This sample includes further DNA sequences coding for the same CDR3. CDR3 sequence: CASSLEAAYNEQFF. The CDR3 DNA reads as TGCGCCAGCAGCTTGGAAGCTGCCTACAATGAGCAGTTCTTC. The chain carries TRBV5-1 and TRBJ2-1; D remains ambiguous. The CDR3 covers 14 residues. The germline V gene encodes CDR1 SGHRS and CDR2 YFSETQ. The ends were cut back, 0 bases at V and 2 bases at J, with 6 bases in the middle.

The chain uses TRBV9 and TRBJ2-2; D is perhaps TRBD2 (6 bases). Germline V gene data show CDR1 as SGDLS and CDR2 as YYNGEE. The V and J ends lost 2 bases and 4 bases respectively, with 12 bases between them. CDR3 length: 15 amino acids. The CDR3 bases are TGTGCCAGCAGCGTTGGGGGAGGAATCACCGGGGAGCTGTTTTTT. This translates into CASSVGGGITGELFF.

Of note for this clone: Other DNA sequences within the sample encode an identical CDR3. V and J are TRBV5-1 and TRBJ1-1, with TRBD1 matching over 9 bases. This CDR3 region has 14 residues. Germline V gene lookup returns CDR1 SGHRS and CDR2 YFSETQ. V lost 4 bases and J lost 2; bases outside the gene matches: 3. Written as DNA, the CDR3 is TGCGCCAGCAGCCCGGGACAGGGCAACACTGAAGCTTTCTTT. Amino acid sequence: CASSPGQGNTEAFF.

This clone was seen just once. Other DNA sequences in this specimen translate into the identical CDR3. The chain recombines TRBV20-1 with TRBJ2-1; D is undetermined. Trimming took off 0 bases at V and 10 bases at J, with 7 bases between the two ends. In germline, CDR1 is DFQATT, CDR2 SNEGSKA (reference sequence). The CDR3 is 11 residues long. The CDR3: CSARDRPEQFF. The CDR3 DNA reads as TGCAGTGCTAGAGATCGACCAGAGCAGTTCTTC.

The CDR3 loop is CASSVRQGPGELFF. In DNA form, the CDR3 reads TGTGCCAGCAGCGTCCGACAGGGCCCCGGGGAGCTGTTTTTT. The J gene is TRBJ2-2, the V gene TRBV9, with TRBD1 identical over 7 bases. Per germline, CDR1 SGDLS and CDR2 YYNGEE. V lost 2 bases to trimming and J lost 6 bases; unmatched junction nucleotides: 4. The CDR3 has 14 residues.

This chain links TRBV6-5 with TRBJ1-2; D perhaps matches TRBD1 (5 bases). Germline CDR1 and CDR2: MNHEY and SVGAGI. V lost 6 bases, J lost 2 bases, and 7 bases lay in between. The CDR3 runs to 12 residues. The chain's CDR3 is CASSSGNYGYTF. CDR3 DNA: TGTGCCAGCAGCTCAGGGAACTATGGCTACACCTTC.

The chain is built from TRBV20-1 and TRBJ1-4; a weak D match, TRBD1 (5 bases). Germline CDR1 reads DFQATT; CDR2 reads SNEGSKA (reference sequence). CDR3 length: 11 residues. Trimming stripped 6 bases from V and 7 bases from J, with 9 bases between. The CDR3, as DNA: TGCAGTGCAGGGGAGGGTGAAAAACTGTTTTTT. Protein product: CSAGEGEKLFF.

The chain joins TRBV19 to TRBJ2-3; 13 bases line up with TRBD2. CDR3 length equals 16 residues. J lost 10 bases, V lost 3 bases, and 10 bases had no gene match. Per the germline V gene, CDR1 is LNHDA and CDR2 is SQIVND (reference sequence). The DNA of the CDR3 is TGTGCCAGTAGTATCTCCGGGACTAGCGGGAACTCTGCGCAGTATTTT. Amino acid sequence: CASSISGTSGNSAQYF.

The CDR3 loop reads CASSDPASSYEQYF. The CDR3 DNA reads as TGCGCCAGCAGCGACCCCGCCAGCTCCTACGAGCAGTACTTC. This chain connects TRBV5-1 to TRBJ2-7, with D uncertain. V was cut by 4 bases and J by 0 bases, with 11 bases left in between. This CDR3 has 14 amino acids. Germline CDR1 SGHRS, CDR2 YFSETQ.

The chain is built from TRBV2 and TRBJ2-3; D might be TRBD1 (6 bases). Trimming took 4 bases from V and 0 from J, leaving 17 bases between them. The germline CDR1 and CDR2 sequences are SNHLY and FYNNEI. This CDR3 region has 17 residues. CDR3 DNA sequence: TGTGCCAGCAGTGGAATACGGCCAGGGGCTAGCACAGATACGCAGTATTTT. Translated: CASSGIRPGASTDTQYF.

The rearrangement uses TRBV5-1 and TRBJ1-4; TRBD1 aligns across 11 bases. Germline-derived CDR1 and CDR2 are SGHRS and YFSETQ. The CDR3 is made up of 15 amino acids. V dropped 4 bases and J dropped 10; count of bases not matched to a gene: 9. In DNA, the CDR3 is TGCGCCAGCAGCACGGAGGGACAGGGGGTGGGAAAACTGTTTTTT. The encoded protein is CASSTEGQGVGKLFF.

V gene TRBV5-1 combines with J gene TRBJ2-5; D is undetermined. V dropped 5 bases and J dropped 1 base, with 15 bases sitting between them. The germline CDR1 and CDR2 sequences are SGHRS and YFSETQ. This CDR3 contains 15 residues. The chain's CDR3 is CASSSIPGLQETQYF. The DNA for the CDR3 is TGCGCCAGCAGTTCGATTCCGGGCCTCCAAGAGACCCAGTACTTC.

The V call is TRBV7-8, the J call TRBJ2-7; TRBD1 or TRBD2 may be the D gene (5 bases each). The V end was cut by 5 bases, the J end by 2 bases, with 10 bases between. CDR3 length equals 13 residues. CDR1 SGHVS and CDR2 FQNEAQ come from the germline V gene. The CDR3 here is CASSGDATYEQYF. As DNA, the CDR3 is TGTGCCAGCAGCGGGGACGCCACCTACGAGCAGTACTTC.

The chain has TRBV10-3 and TRBJ1-2; 9 bases map to TRBD1. The germline V gene has CDR1 ENHRY and CDR2 SYGVKD. Losses at the gene ends were 10 bases for V and 2 bases for J; bases not matched to a gene: 20. The CDR3 sequence is 18 residues long. CDR3 amino acids: CATTQMRDRAPKNYGYTF. In DNA form, the CDR3 reads TGTGCCACCACCCAAATGAGGGACAGGGCCCCAAAAAACTATGGCTACACCTTC.

The chain uses TRBV28 and TRBJ1-4; perhaps TRBD1 as D (5 bases). This CDR3 comprises 13 residues. Trimming took off 8 bases at V and 7 bases at J, with 14 bases between the two ends. Germline values: CDR1 MDHEN, CDR2 SYDVKM. As DNA, the CDR3 is TGTGCCAGCCGATGGGCAGGGAGTGAAAAACTGTTTTTT. The encoded protein is CASRWAGSEKLFF.